This TCR beta chain was captured in a study of blood T cell repertoires in COVID-19. Turning to the study itself: Researchers got acute and convalescent COVID-19 samples from the United States, Italy and Spain.

This clone was counted a few times. TCRdb keeps only in-frame clones here, not all; method: immunoSEQ multiplex PCR. The data show around 63,000 clones, with 88% seen just once and around a sixth held by the top ten. The CDR3 length is 16 residues. Trimming stripped 5 bases from V and 4 bases from J, with 21 bases between. CDR1 is SGHVS and CDR2 is FNYEAQ in the germline V gene. Sequencing used peripheral blood. The clonotype was recovered from a woman aged 80 or over with active COVID-19. The chain joins TRBV7-6 to TRBJ2-7, with a tentative D call TRBD1 (5 bases). In DNA, the CDR3 is TGTGCCAGCAGCCAACCCCTTCAGGGTGGTAGGTACGAGCAGTACTTC. It codes for CASSQPLQGGRYEQYF.